The 18 T cell receptor beta chains below all came from one sample that was sequenced in a study of post-analysis software for immune sequencing data. Study-level results: Four or five TRBV segments, including TRBV5-6, TRBV5-1 and TRBV20-1, were more frequent in patients than controls.

For these receptors, no antigen is known. The authors incorporated unique molecular identifiers into the TCR beta cDNA libraries. TCRdb called the PCR reads again in MiXCR, with one record for every CDR3 protein. This sample has roughly 570,000 distinct CDR3 sequences, with 34% found just once. Sequencing used blood. The source of these receptors is a girl aged 2-17 years with multiple sclerosis.

The table lists this clonotype with a few counts. The gene calls are TRBV20-1 and TRBJ2-1; TRBD2 might be the D (5 bases). This CDR3 is 15 amino acids long. Germline CDR1 reads DFQATT; CDR2 reads SNEGSKA (reference sequence). V gave up 0 bases and J gave up 1 base, with 10 bases separating them. The CDR3 sequence is CSAREGGRSYNEQFF. In DNA form, the CDR3 reads TGCAGTGCTAGAGAGGGCGGGCGGTCCTACAATGAGCAGTTCTTC.

This clonotype was detected only a few times. The chain employs TRBV10-3 and TRBJ2-5; 13 positions match TRBD2. In germline, CDR1 is ENHRY, CDR2 SYGVKD. V was pared by 6 bases and J by 2 bases, with 6 bases of the junction left unmatched. This CDR3 spans 16 amino acids. The CDR3 DNA reads as TGTGCCATCAGGGCGACTAGCGGGGGGCCGCAAGAGACCCAGTACTTC. Encoded protein: CAIRATSGGPQETQYF.

The V call is TRBV29-1, the J call TRBJ1-1; D not resolved. The CDR3 has 14 amino acids. V was clipped by 4 bases and J by 0 bases, with 12 bases between them. The V gene's germline CDR1 is SQVTM and CDR2 ANQGSEA. This chain's CDR3 is CSVVLARLNTEAFF. CDR3 bases: TGCAGCGTTGTCTTGGCGCGGTTGAACACTGAAGCTTTCTTT.

This clonotype appeared a few times. The V call is TRBV7-9, the J call TRBJ1-2, with TRBD1 as a possible D gene (6 bases). The CDR3 spans 15 residues. Trimming removed 2 bases from V and 3 bases from J, with 13 bases in between. In germline, CDR1 is SEHNR, CDR2 FQNEAQ (reference sequence). CDR3 region: CASSLQGQVDYGYTF. DNA of the CDR3: TGTGCCAGCAGCTTACAGGGGCAGGTCGACTATGGCTACACCTTC.

The chain employs TRBV12-3 or TRBV12-4 and TRBJ2-3; tentatively, D is TRBD2 (5 bases). V lost 7 bases and J lost 4, with 21 bases in between. The CDR3 runs 16 residues. The CDR3 spells CASTIPQTHSADTQYF. In DNA form, the CDR3 reads TGTGCCAGCACGATACCCCAGACACATAGCGCAGATACGCAGTATTTT.

The chain uses TRBV5-1 and TRBJ2-4; TRBD1 matches 7 bases. Germline V gene lookup returns CDR1 SGHRS and CDR2 YFSETQ. The CDR3 length is 15 residues. V was pared by 2 bases and J by 13 bases, with 15 bases of the junction left unmatched. CDR3 sequence reads: CASSFSDRRHVGQYF. The DNA for the CDR3 is TGCGCCAGCAGCTTTTCGGACAGGCGACATGTGGGGCAGTACTTC.

V usage is TRBV4-1 and J usage is TRBJ1-5, with D maybe TRBD1 (5 bases). The CDR3 sequence is 16 residues long. Looked up from germline, CDR1 is MGHRA and CDR2 is YSYEKL. V gave up 3 bases and J gave up 8 bases, with 20 bases separating them. The CDR3 region is CASSQGPGRGGEPQHF. The CDR3 region has the DNA TGCGCCAGCAGCCAGGGCCCGGGGAGGGGCGGAGAGCCCCAGCATTTT.

This clonotype was counted once. A much larger clone differs from this one at a single base, so this may be a read error. The chain is built from TRBV2 and TRBJ2-1; D is unresolved. The CDR3 is 15 amino acids. Trimming pared 4 bases from V and 0 bases from J, leaving 10 bases between. Looked up from germline, CDR1 is SNHLY and CDR2 is FYNNEI. CDR3 residues: CASSVPLSSYNEQFF. In DNA, the CDR3 is TGTGCCAGCAGTGTCCCGCTGAGCTCCTACAATGAGCAGTTCTTC.

The V and J genes are TRBV7-2 and TRBJ2-2, with 7 bases matching TRBD2. Trimming removed 7 bases from V and 6 bases from J; junction bases left unmatched: 14. CDR3 length: 16 amino acids. Germline V gene sequence: CDR1 SGHTA, CDR2 FQGNSA. CDR3 bases: TGTGCCAGCACACAGGCGGGAGCCATGGGGCCCGGGGAGCTGTTTTTT. This gives the protein CASTQAGAMGPGELFF.

The chain recombines TRBV7-9 with TRBJ2-5; no firm D call. The J call may be in error: the DNA end matches TRBJ2-7 better. Per the germline V gene, CDR1 is SEHNR and CDR2 is FQNEAQ (reference sequence). The length of the CDR3 is 14 residues. The CDR3 nucleotides read TGTGCCAGCACCCGCGCCGCAGGATTAAGCGAGCAGTACTTC. This codes for CASTRAAGLSEQYF.

In its sample, this clonotype is medium-sized (0.01 to 0.1%). This sequence joins TRBV20-1 and TRBJ2-7; D is unclear. V gave up 3 bases and J gave up 0 bases, with 3 bases separating them. The CDR3 totals 11 residues. Germline lookup yields CDR1 DFQATT and CDR2 SNEGSKA (reference sequence). In DNA form, the CDR3 reads TGCAGTGCTAGCAGCTCCTACGAGCAGTACTTC. Translated: CSASSSYEQYF.

V and J are TRBV6-5 and TRBJ2-7, with D perhaps TRBD1 (5 bases). V lost 8 bases, J lost 3 bases, and 8 bases lay in between. CDR3 length: 11 amino acids. Germline V lookup: CDR1 MNHEY, CDR2 SVGAGI. Written as DNA, the CDR3 is TGTGCCAGCCGCAGGGACTACGAGCAGTACTTC. It encodes CASRRDYEQYF.

The DNA of the CDR3 is TGTGCCAGCAGCCAAGTGGACCAGCCCCAGCATTTT. As protein: CASSQVDQPQHF. V gene TRBV3-1 combines with J gene TRBJ1-5; D uncertain. The CDR3 has 12 residues. CDR1 and CDR2 from the germline V gene are LGHDT and YNNKEL (reference sequence). V dropped 1 base and J dropped 7 bases, with 5 bases sitting between them.

J is TRBJ2-3 and V is TRBV6-6; 11 nucleotides line up with TRBD1. Unmatched junction bases numbered 6, after V lost 8 bases and J lost 5 bases. Germline values: CDR1 MNHNY, CDR2 SVGAGI (reference sequence). This CDR3 has 14 residues. Written as DNA, the CDR3 is TGTGCCAGCCCGGACAGGGGGCTGGTAGATACGCAGTATTTT. This encodes CASPDRGLVDTQYF.

The V and J genes are TRBV6-5 and TRBJ1-4; no reliable D call. Germline CDR1 reads MNHEY; CDR2 reads SVGAGI. This CDR3 spans 12 amino acids. The V and J ends lost 2 bases and 16 bases respectively, with 14 bases between them. The CDR3 DNA is TGTGCCAGCAGTTACGTCGGTGGTACGTGGTTTTTT. Protein: CASSYVGGTWFF.

The gene calls are TRBV6-1 and TRBJ2-5; 7 nucleotides match TRBD1. The CDR3 contains 15 residues. Germline V gene sequence: CDR1 MNHNS, CDR2 SASEGT. Losses at the gene ends were 1 base for V and 0 bases for J; bases not matched to a gene: 2. The CDR3 bases are TGTGCCAGCAGTGAAGGACAGGGCAACCAAGAGACCCAGTACTTC. Translating gives CASSEGQGNQETQYF.

The chain recombines TRBV15 with TRBJ2-5; weak D call: TRBD1 (6 bases). The germline V gene encodes CDR1 LNHNV and CDR2 YYDKDF (reference sequence). V was cut by 0 bases and J by 0 bases, with 8 bases left in between. The length of the CDR3 is 15 residues. In DNA, the CDR3 is TGTGCCACCAGCAGAGATCCAGGGGACCAAGAGACCCAGTACTTC. It is translated as CATSRDPGDQETQYF.

V usage is TRBV2 and J usage is TRBJ2-1; D remains ambiguous. The germline V gene has CDR1 SNHLY and CDR2 FYNNEI. This CDR3 is built from 13 residues. The V and J ends lost 6 bases and 1 base respectively, with 7 bases between them. The CDR3 coding sequence is TGTGCCAGCAGGAATAGTTCCTACAATGAGCAGTTCTTC. Its translation is CASRNSSYNEQFF. The full variable domain, completed using reference TRBV2 and TRBJ2-1, is EPEVTQTPSHQVTQMGQEVILRCVPISNHLYFYWYRQILGQKVEFLVSFYNNEISEKSEIFDDQFSVERPDGSNFTLKIRSTKLEDSAMYFCASRNSSYNEQFFGPGTRLTVL.